This T cell receptor beta chain is drawn from a study of CD8 T cells in Susac syndrome. Study-wide results and limits: The study conceded that its TCR sequencing and HLA analysis involved relatively few individuals.

The T cells that were sequenced for TCR beta were CD8+ and CD4+ cells from blood. Relapsing-remitting disease, either stable or active, was present in the multiple sclerosis controls, who were treatment-naive patients. The CDR3 runs to 12 residues. The V and J ends lost 6 bases and 7 bases respectively, with 9 bases between them. The V gene's germline CDR1 is SGHTA and CDR2 FQGTGA. It was with random hexamers that 0.5 to 1 ug RNA was reverse transcribed. The immunoSEQ assay covered 54 Vbeta and 13 Jbeta segments for CDR3. MiXCR, run by TCRdb on the immunoSEQ multiplex PCR reads, gives a single entry per CDR3 protein. The sample has around 160,000 distinct CDR3 sequences, approximately 94% seen once. Comment on this clonotype: The antigen is unknown.

This TCR came from a human donor with multiple sclerosis. Sequenced: CD4+ T cells from PBMCs. The chain recombines TRBV7-3 with TRBJ2-2; D is undetermined. The CDR3 here is CASRHQDGELFF. In DNA form, the CDR3 reads TGTGCCAGCAGACATCAGGACGGGGAGCTGTTTTTT.